A selection of T cell receptor beta chains follows, all from one sample in a study of OX40 agonist ivuxolimab in advanced cancers. Sequencing was performed with immunoSEQ multiplex PCR; in TCRdb, only in-frame clones are kept and a portion is missing. The sample yields 13,000 to 15,000 clones, roughly 89% seen once. The source material was CD4+ or CD8+ T cells sorted from blood, sampled in a trial of the OX40 agonist ivuxolimab. The receptors originated from an adult with an advanced solid tumor such as melanoma, head and neck, liver or kidney cancer. Each CDR3 is given without its conserved first and last residue.

TRBV5-4,TRBJ2-7,ASSAGGQKTTYEQY
TRBV9,TRBJ1-1,ASSQGAGTEAF
TRBV4-2,TRBJ2-3,ASSYNRDTDTQY
TRBV10-3,TRBJ1-5,AISESVGQPQH
TRBV7-9,TRBJ1-1,ASSLVEGTEAF
TRBV10-3,TRBJ1-1,AISGEPMNTEAF
TRBV6-6,TRBJ1-2,ASSYPTRGVYGYT
TRBV5-1,TRBJ2-3,ASSLLAGGSPSTDTQY
TRBV28,TRBJ1-5,ASSNVRGILSNQPQH
TRBV14,TRBJ1-2,ASSQVGGQGRGYT
TRBV7-9,TRBJ2-7,ASSLAGGTSNPHYEQY
TRBV7-3,TRBJ1-1,ASSLAGVARTEAF
TRBV6-1,TRBJ1-2,ASSEFTVNGYT
TRBV19,TRBJ2-7,ASSRQGAVGEQY
TRBV11-2,TRBJ2-5,ASSLGTGVSQETQY
TRBV5-1,TRBJ1-1,ASSVQVNTEAF
TRBV2,TRBJ2-5,ASQRGIQETQY
TRBV7-6,TRBJ2-1,ASARGVEYNEQF
TRBV5-1,TRBJ2-5,ASSSRRDLQETQY
TRBV5-4,TRBJ2-2,ASSAGQGRGTGELF
TRBV6-1,TRBJ2-1,ASSEGASGGRNEQF
TRBV11-2,TRBJ2-1,ASSLVGGYNEQF
TRBV7-3,TRBJ2-1,ASSLRATSGGNEQF
TRBV28,TRBJ1-6,ASSFTGGRSPLH
TRBV13,TRBJ2-5,ASSLGAALRGTQY
TRBV5-1,TRBJ2-3,ASSLILAGGTDTQY
TRBV19,TRBJ2-1,ASSIRTGVRNEQF
TRBV19,TRBJ1-5,ASSIEGTGVQPQH
TRBV10-3,TRBJ2-2,AISTGQPISGELF
TRBV19,TRBJ2-7,ASSSIGGDNNYEQY
TRBV4-1,TRBJ2-4,ASSQGPDGTKNIQY
TRBV29-1,TRBJ2-5,SVAVTGQETQY
TRBV4-1,TRBJ2-7,ASSRPGQGAPYEQY
TRBV5-4,TRBJ2-6,ASSKQPDTAGANVLT
TRBV2,TRBJ2-3,ASSGVGAGGTQY
TRBV29-1,TRBJ2-3,SVEGRGGVTDTQY
TRBV5-6,TRBJ1-3,ASSRVTGSDTIY
TRBV7-3,TRBJ2-3,ASSLRGTGQLYEQY
TRBV7-2,TRBJ2-1,ASTVTSDGNEQF